This TCR beta chain was sequenced in a study of beta chain features in type 1 diabetes. Each of the sorted populations had a purity greater than 95%. Looked up from germline, CDR1 is MDHEN and CDR2 is SYDVKM. V lost 6 bases to trimming and J lost 4 bases, with 7 bases between them. The CDR3 runs 12 residues. As every portion of the isolated RNA was reverse transcribed, the sequencing read expressed TCRB transcripts. TCRdb's copy holds only in-frame clones and misses some; the assay was immunoSEQ multiplex PCR. The sample has 810,000 or so clones; 15% to 20% are singletons. The material sequenced was naive CD4+ T cells from blood. The rearrangement uses TRBV28 and TRBJ2-1; D is undetermined. This TCR derives from a woman in her late teens or twenties in good health. CDR3 in amino acids: CASRQLYNEQFF. As DNA, the CDR3 is TGTGCCAGCAGACAATTATACAATGAGCAGTTCTTC.